This T cell receptor beta chain was found in a study of shared clonotypes between healthy human individuals. Of note for this clone: This could be a read error, since a much larger clone is one nucleotide away. The same CDR3 can be traced to other DNA sequences in this sample.

Germline V gene lookup returns CDR1 SGHAT and CDR2 FQNNGV. V was shortened by 3 bases and J by 3 bases, with 9 bases between the two germline ends. This CDR3 spans 13 amino acids. Repertoires were generated with immunoSEQ multiplex PCR, while TCRdb's copy carries only in-frame clones and drops some. The table lists around 980,000 clones, around 78% of them singletons, with 0.55% to 0.7% in the top ten. The clonotype was recovered from a young man in good health. Some clones in this sample may be carry-over from other donors' samples. Sequencing used memory CD4+ T cells from PBMCs. Regarding subset: CD45RA-negative fraction. The gene calls are TRBV11-2 and TRBJ2-7, with D possibly TRBD1 on 5 matching bases. The CDR3 DNA is TGTGCCAGCAGCTTGGCGCAGGGCTACGAGCAGTACTTC. This codes for CASSLAQGYEQYF.